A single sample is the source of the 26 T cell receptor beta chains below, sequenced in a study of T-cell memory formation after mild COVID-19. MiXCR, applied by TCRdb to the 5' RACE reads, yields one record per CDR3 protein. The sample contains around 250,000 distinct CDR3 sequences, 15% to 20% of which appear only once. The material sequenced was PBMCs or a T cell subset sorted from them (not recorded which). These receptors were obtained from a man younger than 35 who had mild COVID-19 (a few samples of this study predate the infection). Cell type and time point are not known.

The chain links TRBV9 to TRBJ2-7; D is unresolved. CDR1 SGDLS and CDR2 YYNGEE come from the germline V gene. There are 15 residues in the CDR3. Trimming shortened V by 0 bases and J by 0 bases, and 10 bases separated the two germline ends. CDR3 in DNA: TGTGCCAGCAGCGTAGGGTGGGGAAGCTCCTACGAGCAGTACTTC. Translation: CASSVGWGSSYEQYF.

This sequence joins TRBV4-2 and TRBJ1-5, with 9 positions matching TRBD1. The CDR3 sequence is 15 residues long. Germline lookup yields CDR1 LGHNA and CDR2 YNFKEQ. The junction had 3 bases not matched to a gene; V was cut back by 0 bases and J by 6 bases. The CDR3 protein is CASSQEQGAVQPQHF. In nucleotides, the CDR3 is TGTGCCAGCAGCCAAGAACAGGGGGCAGTTCAGCCCCAGCATTTT.

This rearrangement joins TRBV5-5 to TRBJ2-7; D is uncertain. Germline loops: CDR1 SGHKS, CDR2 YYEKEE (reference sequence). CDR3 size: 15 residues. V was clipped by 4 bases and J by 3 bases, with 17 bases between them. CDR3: CASSPDVGRYYEQYV. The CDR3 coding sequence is TGTGCCAGCAGCCCGGACGTCGGACGGTACTACGAGCAGTACGTC.

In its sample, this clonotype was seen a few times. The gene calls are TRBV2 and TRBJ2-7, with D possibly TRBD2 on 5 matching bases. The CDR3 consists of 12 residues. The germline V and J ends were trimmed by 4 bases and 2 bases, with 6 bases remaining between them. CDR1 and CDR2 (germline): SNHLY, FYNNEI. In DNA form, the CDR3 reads TGTGCCAGCAGTGGGCGGGCCTACGAGCAGTACGTC. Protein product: CASSGRAYEQYV.

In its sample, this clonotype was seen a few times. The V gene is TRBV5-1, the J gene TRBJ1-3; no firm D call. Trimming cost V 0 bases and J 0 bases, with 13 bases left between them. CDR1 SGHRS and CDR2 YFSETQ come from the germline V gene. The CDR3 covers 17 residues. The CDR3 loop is CASSLAPRADSGNTIYF. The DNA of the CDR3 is TGCGCCAGCAGCTTGGCTCCCCGGGCCGACTCTGGAAACACCATATATTTT.

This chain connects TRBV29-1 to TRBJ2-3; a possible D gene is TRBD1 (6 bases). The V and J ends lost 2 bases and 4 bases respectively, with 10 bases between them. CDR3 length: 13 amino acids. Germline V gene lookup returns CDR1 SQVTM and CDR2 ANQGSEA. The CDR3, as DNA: TGCAGCGTTGAAAAACAGGGCGCAGATACGCAGTATTTT. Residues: CSVEKQGADTQYF.

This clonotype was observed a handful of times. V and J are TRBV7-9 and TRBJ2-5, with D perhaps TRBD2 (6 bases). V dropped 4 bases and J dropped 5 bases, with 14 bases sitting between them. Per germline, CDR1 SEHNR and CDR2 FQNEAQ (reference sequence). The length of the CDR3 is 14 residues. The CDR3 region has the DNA TGTGCCAGCAGCTCCCGTGGGACTGGCGAGACCCAGTACTTC. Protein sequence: CASSSRGTGETQYF.

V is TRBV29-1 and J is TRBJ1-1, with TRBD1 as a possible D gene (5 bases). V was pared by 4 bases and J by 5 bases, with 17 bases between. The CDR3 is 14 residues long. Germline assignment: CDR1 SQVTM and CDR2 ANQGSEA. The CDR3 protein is CSVAQGALFTEAFF. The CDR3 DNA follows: TGCAGCGTTGCTCAAGGGGCGCTTTTTACTGAAGCTTTCTTT.

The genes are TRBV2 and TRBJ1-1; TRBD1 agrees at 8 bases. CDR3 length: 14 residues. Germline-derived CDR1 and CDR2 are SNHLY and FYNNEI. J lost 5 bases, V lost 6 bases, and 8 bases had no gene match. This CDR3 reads CASRNSGGRTEAFF. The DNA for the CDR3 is TGTGCCAGCAGGAACTCAGGGGGCCGAACTGAAGCTTTCTTT.

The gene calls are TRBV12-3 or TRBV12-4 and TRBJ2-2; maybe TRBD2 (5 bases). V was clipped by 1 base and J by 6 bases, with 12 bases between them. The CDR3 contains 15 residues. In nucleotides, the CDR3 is TGTGCCAGCAGTTTAGGAGATCGGGAATCCGGGGAGCTGTTTTTT. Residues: CASSLGDRESGELFF.

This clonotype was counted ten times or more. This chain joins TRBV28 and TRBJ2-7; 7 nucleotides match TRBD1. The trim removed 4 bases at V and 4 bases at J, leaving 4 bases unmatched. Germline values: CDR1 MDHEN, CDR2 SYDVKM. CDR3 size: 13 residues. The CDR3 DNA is TGTGCCAGCAGTTCCGGACAGGAGTACGAGCAGTACGTC. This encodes CASSSGQEYEQYV.

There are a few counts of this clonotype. CDR3 sequence reads: CASSQEGGAVNQPQHF. DNA for the CDR3: TGCGCCAGCAGCCAAGAAGGGGGGGCGGTCAATCAGCCCCAGCATTTT. The chain links TRBV4-1 to TRBJ1-5; a weak D match, TRBD1 (6 bases). V lost 0 bases and J lost 3, with 12 bases in between. The CDR3 spans 16 residues. CDR1 and CDR2 (germline): MGHRA, YSYEKL.

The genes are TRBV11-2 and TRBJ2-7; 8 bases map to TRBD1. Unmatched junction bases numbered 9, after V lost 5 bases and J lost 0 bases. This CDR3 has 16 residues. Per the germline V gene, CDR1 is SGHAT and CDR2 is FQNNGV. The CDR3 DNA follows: TGTGCCAGCAGCCCGTGGGGACAGGACTTCTCCTACGAGCAGTACTTC. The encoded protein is CASSPWGQDFSYEQYF.

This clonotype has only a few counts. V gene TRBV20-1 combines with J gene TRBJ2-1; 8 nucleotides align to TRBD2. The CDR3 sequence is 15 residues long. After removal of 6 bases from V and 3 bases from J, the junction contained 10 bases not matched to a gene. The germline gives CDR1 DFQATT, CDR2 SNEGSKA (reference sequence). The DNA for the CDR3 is TGCAGTGCCCCCCTACTAGCGGTACTCTACAATGAGCAGTTCTTC. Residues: CSAPLLAVLYNEQFF.

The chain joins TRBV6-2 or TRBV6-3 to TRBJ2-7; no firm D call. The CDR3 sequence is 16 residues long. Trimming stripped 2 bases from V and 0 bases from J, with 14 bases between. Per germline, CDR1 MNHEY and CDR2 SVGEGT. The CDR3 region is CASSYDRRISSYEQYV. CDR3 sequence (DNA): TGTGCCAGCAGTTACGACCGCAGGATTAGCTCCTACGAGCAGTACGTC.

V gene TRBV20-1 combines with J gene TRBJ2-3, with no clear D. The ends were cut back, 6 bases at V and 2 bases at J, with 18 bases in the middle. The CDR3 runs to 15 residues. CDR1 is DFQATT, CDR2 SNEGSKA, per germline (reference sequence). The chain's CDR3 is CSALRPSYFTDTQYF. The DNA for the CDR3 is TGCAGTGCCCTCCGACCCTCCTACTTCACAGATACGCAGTATTTT.

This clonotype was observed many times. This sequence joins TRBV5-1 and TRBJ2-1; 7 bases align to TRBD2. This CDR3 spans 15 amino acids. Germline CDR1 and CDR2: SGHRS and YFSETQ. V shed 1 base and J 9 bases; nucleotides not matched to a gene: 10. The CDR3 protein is CASSLYQRGLGEQFF. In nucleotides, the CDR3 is TGCGCCAGCAGCTTGTACCAGCGGGGTCTCGGTGAGCAGTTCTTC.

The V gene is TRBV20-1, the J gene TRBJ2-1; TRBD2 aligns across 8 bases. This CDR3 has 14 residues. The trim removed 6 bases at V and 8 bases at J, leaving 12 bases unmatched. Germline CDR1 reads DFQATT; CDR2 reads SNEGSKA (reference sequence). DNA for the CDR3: TGCAGTGCGAACGGGGGGGGCCTGGAGCATGAGCAGTTCTTC. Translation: CSANGGGLEHEQFF.

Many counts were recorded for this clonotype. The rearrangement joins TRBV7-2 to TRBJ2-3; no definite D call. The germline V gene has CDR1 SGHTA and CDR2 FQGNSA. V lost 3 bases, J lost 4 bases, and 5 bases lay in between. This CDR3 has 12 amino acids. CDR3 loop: CASSLRADTQYF. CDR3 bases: TGTGCCAGCAGCTTGAGAGCAGATACGCAGTATTTT.

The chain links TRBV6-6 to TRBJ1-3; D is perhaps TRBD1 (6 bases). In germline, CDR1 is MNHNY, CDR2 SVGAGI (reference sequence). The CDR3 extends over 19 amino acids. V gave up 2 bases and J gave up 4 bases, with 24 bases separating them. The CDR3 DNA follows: TGTGCCAGCAGTTACGAGTCAGGGGCGATTTGGAGGGGCGGAAACACCATATATTTT. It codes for CASSYESGAIWRGGNTIYF.

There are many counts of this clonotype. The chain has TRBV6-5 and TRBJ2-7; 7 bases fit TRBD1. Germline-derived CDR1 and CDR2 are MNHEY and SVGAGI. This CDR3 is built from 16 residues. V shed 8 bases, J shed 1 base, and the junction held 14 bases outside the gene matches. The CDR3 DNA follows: TGTGCCAGCGGTGAACCCAACAGGGGTCGATCCTACGAGCAGTACTTC. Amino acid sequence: CASGEPNRGRSYEQYF.

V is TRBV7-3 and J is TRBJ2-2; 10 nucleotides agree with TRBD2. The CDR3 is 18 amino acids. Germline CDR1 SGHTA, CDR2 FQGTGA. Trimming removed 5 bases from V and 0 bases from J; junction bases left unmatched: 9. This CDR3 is CASSPQGSGGPNTGELFF. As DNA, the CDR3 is TGTGCCAGCAGCCCGCAGGGTAGCGGGGGGCCGAACACCGGGGAGCTGTTTTTT.

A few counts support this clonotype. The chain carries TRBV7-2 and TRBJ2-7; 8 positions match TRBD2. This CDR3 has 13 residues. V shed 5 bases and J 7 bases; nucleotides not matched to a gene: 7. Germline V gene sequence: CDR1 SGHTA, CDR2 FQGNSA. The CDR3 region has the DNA TGTGCCAGCAGCACGACTAGCGCCCCGGAGCAGTACTTC. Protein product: CASSTTSAPEQYF.

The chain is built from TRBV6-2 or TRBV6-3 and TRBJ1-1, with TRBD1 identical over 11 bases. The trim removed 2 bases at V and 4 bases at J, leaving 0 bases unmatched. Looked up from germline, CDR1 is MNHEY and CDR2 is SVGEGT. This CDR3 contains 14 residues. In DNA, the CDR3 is TGTGCCAGCAGTTACGGGACAGGGGGCACTGAAGCTTTCTTT. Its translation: CASSYGTGGTEAFF.

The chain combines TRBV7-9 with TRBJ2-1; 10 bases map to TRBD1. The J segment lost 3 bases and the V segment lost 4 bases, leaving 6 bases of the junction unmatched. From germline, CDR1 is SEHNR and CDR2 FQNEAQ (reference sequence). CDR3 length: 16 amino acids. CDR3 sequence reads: CASSSTGTGDYNEQFF. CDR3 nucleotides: TGTGCCAGCAGCTCCACCGGGACAGGGGACTACAATGAGCAGTTCTTC.

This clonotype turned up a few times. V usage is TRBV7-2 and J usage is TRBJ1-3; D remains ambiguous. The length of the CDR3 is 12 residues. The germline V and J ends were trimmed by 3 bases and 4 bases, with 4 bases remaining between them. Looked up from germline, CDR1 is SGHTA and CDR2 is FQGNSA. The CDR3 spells CASSFSGNTIYF. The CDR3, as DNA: TGTGCCAGCAGCTTCTCCGGAAACACCATATATTTT. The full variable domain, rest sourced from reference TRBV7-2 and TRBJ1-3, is GAGVSQSPSNKVTEKGKDVELRCDPISGHTALYWYRQSLGQGLEFLIYFQGNSAPDKSGLPSDRFSAERTGGSVSTLTIQRTQQEDSAVYLCASSFSGNTIYFGEGSWLTVV.